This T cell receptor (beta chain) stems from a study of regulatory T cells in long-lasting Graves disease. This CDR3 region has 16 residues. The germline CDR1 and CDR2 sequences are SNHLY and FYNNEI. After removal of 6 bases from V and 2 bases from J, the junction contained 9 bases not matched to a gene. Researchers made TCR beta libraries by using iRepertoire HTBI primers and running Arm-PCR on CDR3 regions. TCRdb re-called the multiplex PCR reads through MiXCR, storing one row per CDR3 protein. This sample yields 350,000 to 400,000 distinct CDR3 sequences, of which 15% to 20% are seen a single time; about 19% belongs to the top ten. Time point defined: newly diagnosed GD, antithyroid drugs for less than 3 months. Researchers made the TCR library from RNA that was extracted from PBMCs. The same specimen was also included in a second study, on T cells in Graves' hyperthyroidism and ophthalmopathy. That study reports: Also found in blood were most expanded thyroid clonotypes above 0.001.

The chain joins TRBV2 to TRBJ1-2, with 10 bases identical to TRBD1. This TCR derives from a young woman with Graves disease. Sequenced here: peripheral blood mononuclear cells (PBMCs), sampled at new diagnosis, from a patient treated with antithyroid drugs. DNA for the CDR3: TGTGCCAGCAGAGCCACCGGGACAGGGGAAAACTATGGCTACACCTTC. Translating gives CASRATGTGENYGYTF. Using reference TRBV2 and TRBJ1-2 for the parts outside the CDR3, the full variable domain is EPEVTQTPSHQVTQMGQEVILRCVPISNHLYFYWYRQILGQKVEFLVSFYNNEISEKSEIFDDQFSVERPDGSNFTLKIRSTKLEDSAMYFCASRATGTGENYGYTFGSGTRLTVV.